This T cell receptor (beta chain) was obtained from a study of T-cell reconstitution after alpha-beta-depleted transplantation in children. Broader study findings: Some patients' high day-60 TCRbeta diversity was attributed to recipient cells surviving conditioning. From newly produced T cells came most of the T-cell counts and diversity one year after transplant. Alpha-beta T cells present about two months after transplant were reported to originate from several hundred expanded graft clones.

This clonotype was observed a handful of times. No antigen is known for it. Library preparation (for TCRbeta) was performed with unique molecular identifiers. TCRdb re-analysed the PCR reads in MiXCR, keeping a single row per CDR3 protein. This sample has roughly 790,000 distinct CDR3 sequences, with 15% to 20% found just once. The CDR3 length is 15 residues. V was pared by 5 bases and J by 5 bases, with 6 bases of the junction left unmatched. Germline V gene lookup returns CDR1 WSHSY and CDR2 SAAADI. The chain carries TRBV10-2 and TRBJ2-2, with TRBD2 matching 9 bases. The sequencing here drew on PBMCs, mostly from graft donor cells, taken 360 days after TCRalphabeta/CD19-depleted stem cell transplant. This receptor was identified in a male patient between 5 and 17 years old who had a stem cell transplant for acute lymphoblastic leukemia, so the T cells may come from the graft donor. In DNA form, the CDR3 reads TGCGCCAGCAGTATTAGCGGGAGAGGGACCGGGGAGCTGTTTTTT. This sequence encodes CASSISGRGTGELFF.